This T cell receptor (beta chain) stems from a study of sequential checkpoint blockade in melanoma. The overall study: After both sequences, patients received maintenance nivolumab.

In germline, CDR1 is MNHEY, CDR2 SMNVEV (reference sequence). This CDR3 is built from 12 residues. Trimming at V came to 6 bases and at J to 6 bases, leaving 4 bases not matched to a gene. Treatment specified: randomized to nivolumab then ipilimumab (arm A) or the reverse (arm B). Clones were read by immunoSEQ multiplex PCR, and TCRdb kept only the in-frame ones, dropping some. The sample has under 25,000 clones, roughly 73% seen once. The V gene is TRBV27, the J gene TRBJ1-1; 7 bases are shared with TRBD1. The material was CD8+ T cells sorted from blood (inferred from file names), obtained from a patient given nivolumab and ipilimumab in sequence. This clonotype originated in a human donor with melanoma. CDR3 region: CASSSGGPEAFF. The CDR3 nucleotides are TGTGCCAGCAGCTCAGGGGGACCTGAAGCTTTCTTT.